Shown below are 28 T cell receptor beta chains from a single sample sequenced in a study of OX40 agonist ivuxolimab in advanced cancers. Repertoires were generated with immunoSEQ multiplex PCR, while TCRdb's copy carries only in-frame clones and drops some. The sample has some 80,000 clones; 75% to 90% are singletons. The material was CD4+ or CD8+ T cells sorted from blood, obtained in a trial of the OX40 agonist ivuxolimab. Receptors were obtained from an adult with an advanced solid tumor such as melanoma, head and neck, liver or kidney cancer.

V and J are TRBV7-6 and TRBJ1-2; perhaps TRBD1 as D (5 bases). There are 13 residues in the CDR3. Germline CDR1 is SGHVS and CDR2 is FNYEAQ. Trimming pared 1 base from V and 3 bases from J, leaving 6 bases between. CDR3 in DNA: TGTGCCAGCAGCTTAGAGGGGTACTATGGCTACACCTTC. This encodes CASSLEGYYGYTF.

The V gene is TRBV19, the J gene TRBJ2-2, with D maybe TRBD2 (5 bases). The V and J ends lost 3 bases and 7 bases respectively, with 15 bases between them. Germline loops: CDR1 LNHDA, CDR2 SQIVND (reference sequence). The CDR3 is 15 amino acids. The CDR3 DNA reads as TGTGCCAGTAGTATCGGGAAGGCCCGCGGCGGGGAGCTGTTTTTT. Its translation: CASSIGKARGGELFF.

This chain links TRBV5-1 with TRBJ2-2, with D possibly TRBD1 on 6 matching bases. The germline gives CDR1 SGHRS, CDR2 YFSETQ. The V gene lost 3 bases and the J gene lost 7 bases, with 10 bases spanning the gap. This CDR3 region has 13 residues. In nucleotides, the CDR3 is TGCGCCAGCAGCTCACAGGGAAACGGGGAGCTGTTTTTT. It codes for CASSSQGNGELFF.

This clone has a handful of counts. CDR3 loop: CASSLGGSNSPLHF. CDR3 bases: TGTGCCAGCAGTCTAGGGGGCAGTAATTCACCCCTCCACTTT. The chain employs TRBV28 and TRBJ1-6; TRBD1 agrees at 7 bases. CDR1 is MDHEN, CDR2 SYDVKM, per germline. This CDR3 has 14 amino acids. The V segment lost 5 bases and the J segment 6 bases; nucleotides outside the gene matches: 4.

The chain couples TRBV5-5 to TRBJ1-5; maybe TRBD1 (5 bases). Trimming took 0 bases from V and 4 from J, leaving 14 bases between them. This CDR3 has 16 amino acids. The germline V gene has CDR1 SGHKS and CDR2 YYEKEE (reference sequence). The CDR3 loop is CASSLDGTSANQPQHF. The DNA of the CDR3 is TGTGCCAGCAGCTTGGACGGGACCTCGGCAAATCAGCCCCAGCATTTT. Drawing the rest from reference TRBV5-5 and TRBJ1-5, the complete variable domain is DAGVTQSPTHLIKTRGQQVTLRCSPISGHKSVSWYQQVLGQGPQFIFQYYEKEERGRGNFPDRFSARQFPNYSSELNVNALLLGDSALYLCASSLDGTSANQPQHFGDGTRLSIL.

The gene calls are TRBV5-1 and TRBJ1-6, with D tentatively TRBD1 (6 bases). The CDR3 covers 16 residues. The V gene lost 2 bases and the J gene lost 7 bases, with 16 bases spanning the gap. Germline V lookup: CDR1 SGHRS, CDR2 YFSETQ. Written as DNA, the CDR3 is TGCGCCAGCAGCTTAAAGGGACAAAGCATCAATTCACCCCTCCACTTT. It codes for CASSLKGQSINSPLHF.

V usage is TRBV5-6 and J usage is TRBJ2-7; D remains unclear. Germline CDR1 is SGHDT and CDR2 is YYEEEE. V lost 2 bases and J lost 1, with 10 bases in between. There are 14 residues in the CDR3. This CDR3 is CASSLGIGSYEQYF. The CDR3 DNA reads TGTGCCAGCAGCTTAGGGATCGGGTCCTACGAGCAGTACTTC.

The chain recombines TRBV9 with TRBJ2-7; 9 bases match TRBD2. Germline V gene sequence: CDR1 SGDLS, CDR2 YYNGEE. The CDR3 totals 16 residues. J gave up 8 bases and V 0 bases, and 12 bases lay outside the gene matches. The CDR3 spells CASSVGDSGRPLKQYF. CDR3 in DNA: TGTGCCAGCAGCGTAGGGGATAGCGGGAGACCTCTCAAGCAGTACTTC.

V and J are TRBV4-1 and TRBJ2-5; D unresolved. CDR3 size: 18 residues. The ends were cut back, 0 bases at V and 10 bases at J, with 27 bases in the middle. CDR1 is MGHRA and CDR2 is YSYEKL in the germline V gene. The CDR3 sequence: CASSQDLRWASLGSGQYF. CDR3 DNA sequence: TGCGCCAGCAGCCAAGACTTAAGGTGGGCCAGCCTCGGGTCGGGCCAGTACTTC.

The chain has TRBV6-4 and TRBJ2-1; tentative D call: TRBD2 (5 bases). CDR3 size: 14 residues. V lost 5 bases, J lost 6 bases, and 14 bases lay in between. Per the germline V gene, CDR1 is MRHNA and CDR2 is SNTAGT. The CDR3 spells CASSHISRGNEQFF. The CDR3 nucleotides read TGTGCCAGCAGTCACATTTCCCGGGGCAATGAGCAGTTCTTC.

The chain carries TRBV5-1 and TRBJ2-1; D may be TRBD1 or TRBD2 (5 bases each). Trimming took off 6 bases at V and 5 bases at J, with 12 bases between the two ends. The CDR3 consists of 13 residues. Germline V gene sequence: CDR1 SGHRS, CDR2 YFSETQ. CDR3 DNA: TGCGCCAGCAAAAAGGGACCCGACAATGAGCAGTTCTTC. It specifies CASKKGPDNEQFF.

The chain carries TRBV28 and TRBJ2-5, with 8 bases identical to TRBD1. V shed 6 bases and J 0 bases; nucleotides not matched to a gene: 9. The CDR3 has 16 amino acids. Germline V gives CDR1 MDHEN, CDR2 SYDVKM. CDR3 DNA: TGTGCCAGCAGCCCGTTGAGGACAGGGAACCAAGAGACCCAGTACTTC. Its protein is CASSPLRTGNQETQYF.

The J gene is TRBJ2-5, the V gene TRBV6-1; D may match TRBD1 or TRBD2 (5 bases each). Germline loops: CDR1 MNHNS, CDR2 SASEGT. Trimming left V 10 bases short and J 5 bases short, with 23 bases between. The CDR3 sequence is 15 residues long. CDR3 DNA: TGTGCCATCGGGCCCAGATGGGGGTTGAGTGAGACCCAGTACTTC. It yields the protein CAIGPRWGLSETQYF.

The chain uses TRBV19 and TRBJ1-2; no reliable D call. Germline V gene lookup returns CDR1 LNHDA and CDR2 SQIVND (reference sequence). The CDR3 length is 13 residues. V was shortened by 9 bases and J by 8 bases, with 19 bases between the two germline ends. The DNA of the CDR3 is TGTGCCAGCTCCCGCCCCGGTGGGCGAGGCTACACCTTC. It is translated as CASSRPGGRGYTF.

The chain links TRBV11-2 to TRBJ2-1, with 11 positions matching TRBD1. V shed 4 bases and J 3 bases; nucleotides not matched to a gene: 2. Per germline, CDR1 SGHAT and CDR2 FQNNGV. The CDR3 sequence is 15 residues long. The CDR3 coding sequence is TGTGCCAGCAGCTCGGACAGGGGGCGCTACAATGAGCAGTTCTTC. Protein: CASSSDRGRYNEQFF. Filled out from reference TRBV11-2 and TRBJ2-1, the complete variable domain reads EAGVAQSPRYKIIEKRQSVAFWCNPISGHATLYWYQQILGQGPKLLIQFQNNGVVDDSQLPKDRFSAERLKGVDSTLKIQPAKLEDSAVYLCASSSDRGRYNEQFFGPGTRLTVL.

The V call is TRBV4-2, the J call TRBJ2-7, with D possibly TRBD2 on 5 matching bases. Germline-derived CDR1 and CDR2 are LGHNA and YNFKEQ. CDR3 length: 14 residues. V was shortened by 4 bases and J by 2 bases, with 12 bases between the two germline ends. The DNA for the CDR3 is TGTGCCAGCAGCCCGACGGGGTGGACCTACGAGCAGTACTTC. Residues: CASSPTGWTYEQYF.

The CDR3 region has the DNA TGTGCCAGCAGACTGTTCCAAGAGACCCAGTACTTC. This codes for CASRLFQETQYF. V gene TRBV6-1 combines with J gene TRBJ2-5, with D unresolved. CDR3 length: 12 amino acids. The V end lost 6 bases, the J end lost 1 base, and 6 bases lay between the germline ends. Germline V gives CDR1 MNHNS, CDR2 SASEGT.

The J gene is TRBJ2-1, the V gene TRBV7-9; D not resolved. In germline, CDR1 is SEHNR, CDR2 FQNEAQ (reference sequence). The length of the CDR3 is 12 residues. Trimming took off 5 bases at V and 6 bases at J, with 8 bases between the two ends. CDR3: CASSNSGNEQFF. CDR3 in DNA: TGTGCCAGCAGCAATTCGGGCAATGAGCAGTTCTTC.

The rearrangement joins TRBV28 to TRBJ2-7; 8 bases are a match to TRBD1. The trim removed 0 bases at V and 5 bases at J, leaving 6 bases unmatched. Looked up from germline, CDR1 is MDHEN and CDR2 is SYDVKM. This CDR3 has 15 amino acids. CDR3 sequence: CASSLWRQGPNEQYF. CDR3 DNA sequence: TGTGCCAGCAGTTTATGGAGACAGGGGCCCAACGAGCAGTACTTC.

The J gene is TRBJ1-2, the V gene TRBV14, with D tentatively TRBD1 (6 bases). CDR3 length: 15 amino acids. Germline V gene sequence: CDR1 SGHDN, CDR2 FVKESK. V shed 2 bases and J shed 0 bases, with 10 bases lying between them. CDR3 protein: CASSQYGQPNYGYTF. CDR3 DNA sequence: TGTGCCAGCAGCCAATACGGACAGCCTAACTATGGCTACACCTTC.

This clone was seen once. The chain joins TRBV5-6 to TRBJ1-1; TRBD1 might be the D (5 bases). Germline V lookup: CDR1 SGHDT, CDR2 YYEEEE. The ends were cut back, 1 base at V and 4 bases at J, with 23 bases in the middle. CDR3 size: 18 residues. CDR3 amino acids: CASSLFEGLGTVGTEAFF. In DNA, the CDR3 is TGTGCCAGCAGCTTGTTCGAGGGGCTGGGGACGGTGGGCACTGAAGCTTTCTTT.

V usage is TRBV30 and J usage is TRBJ2-3, with D tentatively TRBD2 (7 bases). Germline V gene sequence: CDR1 GTSNPN, CDR2 SVGIG (reference sequence). The CDR3 runs to 14 residues. The V gene lost 1 base and the J gene lost 7 bases, with 15 bases spanning the gap. CDR3 in DNA: TGTGCCTGGAGTGGTGGGGGGGGCACGTATACGCAGTATTTT. Protein sequence: CAWSGGGGTYTQYF.

The genes are TRBV4-2 and TRBJ1-2; a weak D match, TRBD1 (5 bases). The germline V gene encodes CDR1 LGHNA and CDR2 YNFKEQ. V was shortened by 1 base and J by 2 bases, with 8 bases between the two germline ends. The CDR3 has 14 amino acids. This CDR3 reads CASSQVGGNYGYTF. Here the CDR3 DNA reads TGTGCCAGCAGCCAAGTGGGGGGGAACTATGGCTACACCTTC.

This chain uses TRBV30 with TRBJ2-3, with 9 bases fitting TRBD1. The CDR3 totals 15 residues. J gave up 3 bases and V 1 base, and 5 bases lay outside the gene matches. CDR1 and CDR2 (germline): GTSNPN, SVGIG (reference sequence). The CDR3 reads CAWSAWDRETDTQYF. CDR3 nucleotide sequence: TGTGCCTGGAGTGCCTGGGACAGGGAAACAGATACGCAGTATTTT.

CDR3 bases: TGTGCCAGCAGTTTATTACCTCCGGGACAGGGTCACGAGCAGTACTTC. Protein product: CASSLLPPGQGHEQYF. The chain carries TRBV27 and TRBJ2-7; 9 bases line up with TRBD1. Trimming removed 1 base from V and 5 bases from J; junction bases left unmatched: 9. The CDR3 is 16 residues long. Germline values: CDR1 MNHEY, CDR2 SMNVEV (reference sequence).

The chain joins TRBV2 to TRBJ1-5; TRBD1 might be the D (5 bases). CDR1 SNHLY and CDR2 FYNNEI come from the germline V gene. This CDR3 region has 15 residues. The ends were cut back, 4 bases at V and 2 bases at J, with 12 bases in the middle. The CDR3 here is CASSVQGKGNQPQHF. The CDR3 coding sequence is TGTGCCAGCAGTGTTCAGGGAAAGGGCAATCAGCCCCAGCATTTT.

This chain connects TRBV5-1 to TRBJ1-1; the D gene is possibly TRBD1 (6 bases). V was pared by 0 bases and J by 4 bases, with 13 bases between. From germline, CDR1 is SGHRS and CDR2 YFSETQ. CDR3 length: 15 amino acids. CDR3 region: CASSLVPGTPTEAFF. As DNA, the CDR3 is TGCGCCAGCAGCTTGGTGCCCGGGACACCCACTGAAGCTTTCTTT.

This chain connects TRBV2 to TRBJ2-7, with 8 bases identical to TRBD1. The germline V gene has CDR1 SNHLY and CDR2 FYNNEI. This CDR3 spans 14 amino acids. The V and J ends lost 7 bases and 2 bases, in that order; junction bases with no gene match: 7. As DNA, the CDR3 is TGTGCCAGCACGGGACAGGCTGAGGCCTACGAGCAGTACTTC. It is translated as CASTGQAEAYEQYF.